The clone carrying this T cell receptor beta chain was found a few times. This entry comes from a study of blood T cells in healthy people across ages. Germline-derived CDR1 and CDR2 are SNHLY and FYNNEI. This CDR3 contains 14 residues. The V segment lost 9 bases and the J segment 5 bases; nucleotides outside the gene matches: 12. Combining a sample-barcoded 5' primer with a J-beta primer mix, a second PCR ran for roughly 6 to 12 cycles. TCRdb re-called the 5' RACE reads through MiXCR, storing one row per CDR3 protein. The top ten clones hold roughly 19% of a sample with some 700,000 distinct CDR3 sequences, 35% to 45% of them seen once.

This clonotype was sampled from a woman aged 60-70 years in good health. The rearrangement joins TRBV2 to TRBJ2-5; 7 bases map to TRBD2. The sample was blood. The CDR3 DNA reads TGTGCCAGTGTTCTAGCGGCCTTGGCCGAGACCCAGTACTTC. Amino acid sequence: CASVLAALAETQYF. Full variable domain (rest looked up from reference TRBV2 and TRBJ2-5): EPEVTQTPSHQVTQMGQEVILRCVPISNHLYFYWYRQILGQKVEFLVSFYNNEISEKSEIFDDQFSVERPDGSNFTLKIRSTKLEDSAMYFCASVLAALAETQYFGPGTRLLVL.